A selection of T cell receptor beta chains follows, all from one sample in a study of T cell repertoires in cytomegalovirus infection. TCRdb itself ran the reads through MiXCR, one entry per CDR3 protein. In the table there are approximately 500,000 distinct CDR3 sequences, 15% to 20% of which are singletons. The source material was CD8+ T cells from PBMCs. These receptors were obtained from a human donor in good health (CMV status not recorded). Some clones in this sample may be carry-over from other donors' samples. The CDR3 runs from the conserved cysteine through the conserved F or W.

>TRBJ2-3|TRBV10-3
CAISEEGGTDTQYF
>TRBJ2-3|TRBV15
CATSTARGGASTDTQYF
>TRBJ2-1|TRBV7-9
CASSSSSGGANEQFF
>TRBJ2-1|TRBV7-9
CASSPTGQGIHNEQFF
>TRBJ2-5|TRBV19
CASSHQDRASKTQYF
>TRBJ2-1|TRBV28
CASSVPAGTSSYNEQFF
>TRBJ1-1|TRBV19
CASGQGEWTEAFF
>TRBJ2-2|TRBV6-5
CASSPRDSANTGELFF
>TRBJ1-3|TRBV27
CASSFRRSSGNTIYF
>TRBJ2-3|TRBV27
CASSSGLAGLTDTQYF
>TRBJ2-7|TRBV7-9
CASSPDRGQSYEQYF
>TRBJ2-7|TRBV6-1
CASRGGGQGSLGEQYF
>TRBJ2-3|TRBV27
CASSLTREDPDTQYF
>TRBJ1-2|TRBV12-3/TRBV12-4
CASSPDPTGDGYTF
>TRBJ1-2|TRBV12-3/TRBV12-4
CASSLGTQGRGGYTF
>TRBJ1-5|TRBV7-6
CASSFPGSNQPQHF
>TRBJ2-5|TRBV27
CASSLRGAYQETQYF